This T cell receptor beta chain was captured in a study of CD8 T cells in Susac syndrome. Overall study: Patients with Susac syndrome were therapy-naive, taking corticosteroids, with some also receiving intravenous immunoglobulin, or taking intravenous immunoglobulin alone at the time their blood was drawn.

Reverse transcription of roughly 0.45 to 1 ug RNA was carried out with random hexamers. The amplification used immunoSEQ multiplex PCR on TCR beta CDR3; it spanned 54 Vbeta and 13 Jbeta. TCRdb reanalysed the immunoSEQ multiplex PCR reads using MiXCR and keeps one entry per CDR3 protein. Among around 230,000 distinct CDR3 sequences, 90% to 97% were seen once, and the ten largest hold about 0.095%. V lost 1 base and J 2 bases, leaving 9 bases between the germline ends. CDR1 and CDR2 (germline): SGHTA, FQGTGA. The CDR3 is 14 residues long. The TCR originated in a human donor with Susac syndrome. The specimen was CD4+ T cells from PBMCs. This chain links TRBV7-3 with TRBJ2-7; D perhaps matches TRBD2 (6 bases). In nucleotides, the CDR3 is TGTGCCAGCAGCTTAAACGGGGGAACCTACGAGCAGTACTTC. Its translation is CASSLNGGTYEQYF.